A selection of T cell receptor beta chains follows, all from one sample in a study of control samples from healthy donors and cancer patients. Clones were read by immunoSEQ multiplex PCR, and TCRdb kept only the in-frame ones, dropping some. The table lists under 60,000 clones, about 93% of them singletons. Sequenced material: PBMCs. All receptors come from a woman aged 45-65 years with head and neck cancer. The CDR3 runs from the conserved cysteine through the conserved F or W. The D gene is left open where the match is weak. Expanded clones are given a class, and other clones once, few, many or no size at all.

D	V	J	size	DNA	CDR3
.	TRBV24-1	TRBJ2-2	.	TGTGCCACCAGTGAGTGGACAGAGGGCGGGGAAGAGCTGTTTTTT	CATSEWTEGGEELFF
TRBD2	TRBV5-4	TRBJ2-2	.	TGTGCCAGCAGCCCGCTCGGACTAGCGGGGGGCCCCGGGGAGCTGTTTTTT	CASSPLGLAGGPGELFF
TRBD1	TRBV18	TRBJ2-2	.	TGTGCCAGCTCACCACTCGGACAGGGGTGGAACACCGGGGAGCTGTTTTTT	CASSPLGQGWNTGELFF
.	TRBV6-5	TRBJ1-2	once	TGTGCCAGCAAAGAGAGGAACTATGGCTACACCTTC	CASKERNYGYTF
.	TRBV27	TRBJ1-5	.	TGTGCCAGCAGTTTAAGGGGTAGCAATCAGCCCCAGCATTTT	CASSLRGSNQPQHF
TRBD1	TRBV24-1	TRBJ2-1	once	TGTGCCACCAGTCCCCGGGACAGGGGTATGGATGAGCAGTTCTTC	CATSPRDRGMDEQFF
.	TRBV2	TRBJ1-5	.	TGTGCCAGCAGTGGGCAGGGTGGGAATCAGCCCCAGCATTTT	CASSGQGGNQPQHF
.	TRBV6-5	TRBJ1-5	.	TGTGCCAGCAGCGCTGTCCTAAGCGGCAATCAGCCCCAGCATTTT	CASSAVLSGNQPQHF
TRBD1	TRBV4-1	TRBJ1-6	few	TGCGCCAGCAGCCAAGGAGACAGGGAGTATTCACCCCTCCACTTT	CASSQGDREYSPLHF
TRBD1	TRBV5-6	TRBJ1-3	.	TGTGCCAGCAGCTTGGTCTTGGGACAGGGGAGCTCTGGAAACACCATATATTTT	CASSLVLGQGSSGNTIYF
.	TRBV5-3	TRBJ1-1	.	TGTGCCAGAAGCCCGGACAGCTGTAGCGAGCATTTCTTT	CARSPDSCSEHFF
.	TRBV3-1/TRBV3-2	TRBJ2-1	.	TGTGCCAGCAGCCCTCAGAAGGCCGGTACCCTCCTTGCTTATGAGCAGTTCTTC	CASSPQKAGTLLAYEQFF
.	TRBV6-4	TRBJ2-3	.	TGTGCCAGCAGTGACTCAGGGGCGGGCACAGATACGCAGTATTTT	CASSDSGAGTDTQYF
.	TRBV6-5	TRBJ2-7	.	TGTGCCAGCACTAGAGGAGGGGGTGGGTTTTACGAGCAGTACTTC	CASTRGGGGFYEQYF
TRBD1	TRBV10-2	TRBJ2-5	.	TGCGCCAGCAGTTTCGCGACAGGGGGAGAGACCCAGTACTTC	CASSFATGGETQYF
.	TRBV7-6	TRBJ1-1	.	TGTGCCAGCAGCTTAGAAAACCTGGGGAGGCCCCTTGAAGCTTTCTTT	CASSLENLGRPLEAFF
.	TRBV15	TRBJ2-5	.	TGTGCCACCAGCAGGCAAGGGCTGCAAGAGACCCAGTACTTC	CATSRQGLQETQYF
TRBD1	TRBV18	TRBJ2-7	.	TGTGCCAGCTCACTGGACAGGGGGGCCTCCTACGAGCAGTACTTC	CASSLDRGASYEQYF
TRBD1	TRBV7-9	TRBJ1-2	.	TGTGCCAGCAGCCCGACAGGGGGTGCTGGCTACACCTTC	CASSPTGGAGYTF
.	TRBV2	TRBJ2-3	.	TGTGCCATAGACTGGAGCACAGATACGCAGTATTTT	CAIDWSTDTQYF
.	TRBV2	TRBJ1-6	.	TGTGCCAGCAGTGAAAATAGGCAGGGGCTAAATAATTCACCCCTCCACTTT	CASSENRQGLNNSPLHF
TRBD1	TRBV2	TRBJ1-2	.	TGTGCCAGCAGGCTACAGGGGGCGGACTATGGCTACACCTTC	CASRLQGADYGYTF
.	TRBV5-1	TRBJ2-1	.	TGCGCCAGCAGCTTGGGGACAGACTACAATGAGCAGTTCTTC	CASSLGTDYNEQFF
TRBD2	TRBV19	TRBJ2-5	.	TGTGCCAGTAGCTTCTCTTTTGGGGGGGAGATTGCGACCCAGTACTTC	CASSFSFGGEIATQYF
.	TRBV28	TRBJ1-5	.	TGTGCCAGCATAGAAATGGGGAAAAGCAATCAGCCCCAGCATTTT	CASIEMGKSNQPQHF
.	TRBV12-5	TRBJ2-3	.	TGTGCTAGTGGTTTGGTCCCAGATACGCAGTATTTT	CASGLVPDTQYF
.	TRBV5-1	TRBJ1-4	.	TGCGCCAGCAGCTTGGGACAAGCTAATGAAAAACTGTTTTTT	CASSLGQANEKLFF
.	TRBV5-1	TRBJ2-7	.	TGCGCCAGCAGCTTGGCCCGAGGGGGTGCTAGCTCCTACGAGCAGTACTTC	CASSLARGGASSYEQYF
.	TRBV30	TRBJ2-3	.	TGTGCCTGGAGCGGACGGCCGGACACAGATACGCAGTATTTT	CAWSGRPDTDTQYF
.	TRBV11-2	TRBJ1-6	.	TGTGCCAGCAGCTTTGTCCAGGCCCCTGGTTCACCCCTCCACTTT	CASSFVQAPGSPLHF
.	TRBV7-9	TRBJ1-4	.	TGTGCCACCCTCGGGGAGTCATCGGGAGAAAAACTGTTTTTT	CATLGESSGEKLFF
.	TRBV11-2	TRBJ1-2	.	TGTGCCAGCAGCTTAGCAAGGCCAGGCACCTATGGCTACACCTTC	CASSLARPGTYGYTF
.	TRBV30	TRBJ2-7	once	TGTGCCTGGAGTGTCGGGACATTCGGCTCCTACGAGCAGTACTTC	CAWSVGTFGSYEQYF
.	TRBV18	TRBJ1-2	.	TGTGCCAGCTCTCTGGCGCAGGACCTTAACTATGGCTACACCTTC	CASSLAQDLNYGYTF
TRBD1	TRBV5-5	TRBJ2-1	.	TGTGCCAGCAGCCTTGACAGGGCGAGCTCCTACAATGAGCAGTTCTTC	CASSLDRASSYNEQFF
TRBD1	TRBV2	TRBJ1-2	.	TGTGCCAGTCATAAAGACTACAGGGGGCGAACACGCAACTATGGCTACACCTTC	CASHKDYRGRTRNYGYTF
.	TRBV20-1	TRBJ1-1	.	TGCAGTGCTAGGGGGCAGGAGCTCGCTTTCTTT	CSARGQELAFF
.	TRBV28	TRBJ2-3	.	TGTGCCAGCAGCTCCGGGCAGGGTTTCACAGATACGCAGTATTTT	CASSSGQGFTDTQYF
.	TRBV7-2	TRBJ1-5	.	TGTGCCAGCAGTTCCGGAGGGGTGCCCCAGCATTTT	CASSSGGVPQHF
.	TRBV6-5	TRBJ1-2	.	TGTGCCAGCACCAAAGGACGGAGGGGTGGCTACACCTTC	CASTKGRRGGYTF
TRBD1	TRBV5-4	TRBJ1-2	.	TGTGCCAGCAGCGCCGACAGGGGGCGAACCTATGGCTACACCTTC	CASSADRGRTYGYTF